This entry lists 8 T cell receptor beta chains sequenced from one sample in a study of siplizumab effects on memory and regulatory T cells. Measured with immunoSEQ multiplex PCR; TCRdb has only the in-frame clones, and not every one. The table lists 85,000 to 130,000 clones, 93% of them singletons, with approximately 0.67% in the top ten. The sequenced material came from Tregs sorted from blood. Every receptor here comes from a human donor in good health.

The J gene is TRBJ2-5, the V gene TRBV5-4, with TRBD1 matching over 7 bases. J was trimmed by 3 bases and V by 0 bases; bases with no gene match: 2. The length of the CDR3 is 14 residues. Germline CDR1 SGHNT, CDR2 YYREEE (reference sequence). The CDR3 here is CASSLGGTEETQYF. The CDR3 DNA follows: TGTGCCAGCAGCTTGGGGGGGACAGAAGAGACCCAGTACTTC.

This chain links TRBV13 with TRBJ2-5; a weak D match, TRBD1 (6 bases). The germline CDR1 and CDR2 sequences are PRHDT and FYEKMQ (reference sequence). The CDR3 totals 12 residues. V dropped 3 bases and J dropped 7 bases, with 9 bases sitting between them. The DNA of the CDR3 is TGTGCCAGCAGCTTCAGGGGCAGGACCCAGTACTTC. It yields the protein CASSFRGRTQYF.

V and J are TRBV11-3 and TRBJ1-3, with D hard to call. The CDR3 is 15 residues long. Germline CDR1 reads SGHNT; CDR2 reads YENEEA. V lost 2 bases, J lost 0 bases, and 8 bases lay in between. The CDR3 DNA reads TGTGCCAGCAGCTTAATGGGGATCTCTGGAAACACCATATATTTT. Translation gives CASSLMGISGNTIYF.

The chain has TRBV23-1 and TRBJ2-3, with D possibly called TRBD1 or TRBD2 (5 bases each). TRBV23-1 is identified as an open reading frame with a role that is uncertain. The length of the CDR3 is 17 residues. V lost 3 bases and J lost 3, with 19 bases in between. This CDR3 reads CASSHSRRAGSTDTQYF. DNA of the CDR3: TGCGCCAGCAGTCATAGTCGTAGGGCAGGGAGTACAGATACGCAGTATTTT.

In this sample, this clone turned up once. The rearrangement links TRBV5-1 to TRBJ2-2; D gene ambiguous. V lost 1 base and J 5 bases, leaving 9 bases between the germline ends. The germline CDR1 and CDR2 sequences are SGHRS and YFSETQ. The CDR3 is 14 amino acids. The CDR3: CASSLTDETGELFF. The DNA of the CDR3 is TGCGCCAGCAGCTTGACAGACGAAACCGGGGAGCTGTTTTTT.

The chain is built from TRBV7-8 and TRBJ2-2, with 10 bases that match TRBD2. This CDR3 contains 17 residues. Germline CDR1 SGHVS, CDR2 FQNEAQ. J lost 7 bases, V lost 5 bases, and 13 bases had no gene match. The CDR3 loop reads CASSLRGSGRGVGELFF. CDR3 in DNA: TGTGCCAGCAGCCTCCGAGGAAGCGGGAGGGGGGTCGGGGAGCTGTTTTTT.

The chain is built from TRBV21-1 and TRBJ1-1. TRBV21-1 is an annotated pseudogene. The CDR3 spans 15 residues. CDR3 bases: TGTGCCAGCAGCACCGGTGAGGTCCGGAGCACTGAAGCTTTCTTT. This codes for CASSTGEVRSTEAFF.

This rearrangement joins TRBV30 to TRBJ2-3, with D possibly TRBD1 on 6 matching bases. Trimming cost V 0 bases and J 2 bases, with 9 bases left between them. This CDR3 spans 14 amino acids. Germline CDR1 GTSNPN, CDR2 SVGIG (reference sequence). In nucleotides, the CDR3 is TGTGCCTGGAGTGTATCAGGGGCCACAGATACGCAGTATTTT. It specifies CAWSVSGATDTQYF. The entire variable domain, with the rest obtained from reference TRBV30 and TRBJ2-3, is as follows: SQTIHQWPATLVQPVGSPLSLECTVEGTSNPNLYWYRQAAGRGLQLLFYSVGIGQISSEVPQNLSASRPQDRQFILSSKKLLLSDSGFYLCAWSVSGATDTQYFGPGTRLTVL.